A single sample is the source of the 11 T cell receptor beta chains below, sequenced in a study of blood T cell repertoires in COVID-19. The protocol was immunoSEQ multiplex PCR, while the TCRdb copy is restricted to in-frame clones and leaves out a portion. The sample carries about 280,000 clones, around 87% recorded once. Input material: peripheral blood. These receptors were collected from a woman aged 25-40 years who had recovered from COVID-19.

This clone was recorded a few times. The gene calls are TRBV7-8 and TRBJ2-7; TRBD2 agrees at 9 bases. V gave up 1 base and J gave up 5 bases; unmatched junction bases: 9. The CDR3 totals 16 residues. Germline V gives CDR1 SGHVS, CDR2 FQNEAQ. The CDR3 DNA follows: TGTGCCAGCAGCTTAGTTCCTAGCGGGATTTTCAACGAGCAGTACTTC. The encoded protein is CASSLVPSGIFNEQYF.

This chain links TRBV11-2 with TRBJ1-6; 11 bases are a match to TRBD1. The germline V gene encodes CDR1 SGHAT and CDR2 FQNNGV. This CDR3 comprises 16 residues. V was pared by 5 bases and J by 8 bases, with 8 bases of the junction left unmatched. For the CDR3, the DNA is TGTGCCAGCAGCCCGTTGTGGGACAGGGGGGATTCACCCCTCCACTTT. Protein: CASSPLWDRGDSPLHF.

The chain carries TRBV12-3 or TRBV12-4 and TRBJ2-2; D gene unclear. V lost 7 bases to trimming and J lost 5 bases, with 5 bases between them. The CDR3 covers 11 residues. For the CDR3, the DNA is TGTGCCAGCACCCAAACCGGGGAGCTGTTTTTT. As protein: CASTQTGELFF.

Concerning this clone: Other DNA sequences in this sample translate to the same CDR3. The chain recombines TRBV25-1 with TRBJ1-5, with D perhaps matching TRBD1 (5 bases). Trimming took off 8 bases at V and 6 bases at J, with 11 bases between the two ends. Germline loops: CDR1 MGHDK, CDR2 SYGVNS. This CDR3 is 12 amino acids long. The CDR3 bases are TGTGCCAGCGGGCAGGGTAGTCAGCCCCAGCATTTT. Its translation: CASGQGSQPQHF.

Comments on this clone: The missing conserved phenylalanine or tryptophan at the end of this CDR3 makes a read error likely. Because the CDR3's place on the DNA is in doubt, the DNA is left out and the CDR3 is given as listed by TCRdb. The chain employs TRBV21-1 and TRBJ2-7; the D segment call TRBD1 is taken from the table without a DNA check. TRBV21-1 is assigned pseudogene status. The CDR3 extends over 9 residues, inclusive of both ends. CDR3 protein: CASSLGARY.

This clone was seen only a few times. This sequence joins TRBV7-2 and TRBJ2-7; a weak D match, TRBD2 (5 bases). Germline V gene data show CDR1 as SGHTA and CDR2 as FQGNSA. The V and J ends lost 4 bases and 1 base respectively, with 14 bases between them. This CDR3 is built from 15 residues. CDR3 sequence (DNA): TGTGCCAGCAGCTCCGCCCGGCGGGCTTCCTACGAGCAGTACTTC. Translated, it gives CASSSARRASYEQYF.

This chain connects TRBV6-5 to TRBJ1-1; D ambiguous. Germline V gives CDR1 MNHEY, CDR2 SVGAGI. Trimming left V 2 bases short and J 1 base short, with 8 bases between. This CDR3 spans 14 amino acids. CDR3 nucleotides: TGTGCCAGCAGTTACACAAACAGGAACACTGAAGCTTTCTTT. It is translated as CASSYTNRNTEAFF.

The CDR3 coding sequence is TGTGCCACCAGCAGAGGAGACAGGGCGGGCACTGAAGCTTTCTTT. Residues: CATSRGDRAGTEAFF. V is TRBV15 and J is TRBJ1-1; 7 nucleotides match TRBD1. This CDR3 is built from 15 residues. The V and J ends lost 1 base and 4 bases, in that order; junction bases with no gene match: 6. CDR1 and CDR2 from the germline V gene are LNHNV and YYDKDF (reference sequence).

The V gene is TRBV20-1, the J gene TRBJ2-3, with a weak D call TRBD1 (5 bases). The germline V and J ends were trimmed by 3 bases and 6 bases, with 16 bases remaining between them. Germline lookup yields CDR1 DFQATT and CDR2 SNEGSKA (reference sequence). The CDR3 has 14 amino acids. The CDR3 loop reads CSASYLTDSDTQYF. The CDR3 DNA reads TGCAGTGCTAGTTACCTGACAGATTCCGATACGCAGTATTTT.

V is TRBV5-1 and J is TRBJ2-7; 7 bases align to TRBD1. V dropped 0 bases and J dropped 5; count of bases not matched to a gene: 8. There are 15 residues in the CDR3. Germline-derived CDR1 and CDR2 are SGHRS and YFSETQ. DNA for the CDR3: TGCGCCAGCAGCTTGGCCAGACAGGGTTCCCACGAGCAGTACTTC. Translation: CASSLARQGSHEQYF.

The rearrangement joins TRBV3-1 (or the pseudogene TRBV3-2) to TRBJ2-5, with 13 bases matching TRBD2. This CDR3 comprises 16 residues. Germline CDR1 is LGHDT and CDR2 is YNNKEL (reference sequence). The V gene end was trimmed by 5 bases and the J gene end by 4 bases; junction bases not matched to a gene: 7. CDR3 protein: CASSYPRTSGGETQYF. CDR3 coding DNA: TGTGCCAGCAGCTACCCTAGGACTAGCGGGGGAGAGACCCAGTACTTC.